The T cell receptor (beta chain) under discussion was sequenced for a study of blood T cell repertoires in COVID-19 (dated by TCRdb to between 2020 and 2021). Background on the whole study: Samples from collaborators originated in the United States, Italy and Spain and spanned both the acute and convalescent phases of COVID-19. The material from the prospective study consisted of cDNA or gDNA derived from T cells, B-cell-depleted T cells, or PBMCs. Where available, HLA class I and class II types were obtained from metadata supplied by the sample provider rather than from assay-based typing. A freely available public database, intended as a resource for researchers studying the immune response to SARS-CoV-2, is where the repertoires were released. The samples were drawn from two sources: the first 160 participants of the ongoing ImmuneRACE study, and approximately 1,300 subjects contributed by 6 global collaborators. A de-identified subject ID, COVID-19 status, age in years and sex were almost always included in the sample metadata. Subjects who had been exposed to COVID-19, were actively infected with it, or had recovered from it provided the deeply sampled blood TCRbeta repertoires that made up the dataset.

What the authors observed across the whole study: Clinical and demographic metadata were provided uncurated, with the amount varying by source and participant.

Participants in the prospective study were enrolled through a virtual design, were aged roughly 18 to 95 years, and lived in approximately 24 United States geographic areas. In the prospective study, participants were assigned to cohorts based on the clinical history participants reported in a screening survey and a study questionnaire. Each participant in the prospective study had whole blood, serum and a nasopharyngeal or oropharyngeal swab collected by mobile phlebotomists. Participants in the prospective study had the option to provide additional blood draws and questionnaires over a roughly 2-month period. Before DNA extraction, prospective study blood samples were shipped either frozen or at room temperature. Compared with germline, V lacks 4 bases and J lacks 5 bases; bases without a gene match: 6. The CDR3 runs 15 residues from the cysteine to the phenylalanine. CDR3 DNA only is kept here, 45 bases in frame from base 1. The germline V gene (reference sequence) gives CDR1 as LNHDA and CDR2 as SQIVND.

Note on this clone: Its antigen is not yet known. Base-call qualities are not available, and no considerably larger clone is one nucleotide away.

TCRbeta CDR3 regions were amplified from genomic DNA using the immunoSEQ Assay, a bias-controlled multiplex PCR. The original pipeline was this. Nucleated cell counts per sample were estimated from amplification of reference gene primers within the assay. Sequence reads were collapsed and filtered to measure the absolute abundance of every unique TCRbeta CDR3 rearrangement. For each sample, productive Simpson clonality was calculated as the square root of Simpson's diversity index across productive rearrangements. The clones in this table, taken by TCRdb from immuneACCESS, are in-frame only. Not every clone is retained; where verified, under half of the shortfall comes from an unresolved V gene, and the cause of the rest is unknown. V and J calls plus clone size are reproduced from that table; the DNA served to infer D and trimming. The sample records roughly 200,000 clones, 80% to 90% of which are singletons. 3.5% to 4% of the sample is held by the ten biggest clonotypes.

The sequence joins TRBV19 to TRBJ2-1, with TRBD2 matching 9 junction bases. The specimen sequenced was PBMCs or T cells enriched from blood (not recorded which). The receptor comes from a woman between 40 and 55 years old with acute COVID-19. The nucleotides read TGTGCCAGTAGTACCAGGACTAGCGTAAACAATGAGCAGTTCTTC. Its protein reads: CASSTRTSVNNEQFF. Full variable domain (CDR3 extended with the reference TRBV19 and TRBJ2-1 proteins): DGGITQSPKYLFRKEGQNVTLSCEQNLNHDAMYWYRQDPGQGLRLIYYSQIVNDFQKGDIAEGYSVSREKKESFPLTVTSAQKNPTAFYLCASSTRTSVNNEQFFGPGTRLTVL.